These T cell receptor beta chains were read from a single sample in a study of T cells in localized non-small cell lung cancer. The data were produced by immunoSEQ multiplex PCR, yet TCRdb's version contains in-frame clones alone and is incomplete. The table has over 8,500 clones, approximately 80% seen once. Here the sequenced sample was peripheral blood mononuclear cells, taken before any cancer treatment. The receptors shown here come from a female donor older than 55 with stage II lung adenocarcinoma. The CDR3 runs from the conserved cysteine through the conserved F or W. Clone size is not always given. Where it is, it says once, few, many or a class for expanded clones.

clone size	V gene	J gene	CDR3 protein
.	TRBV5-1	TRBJ1-4	CASSRGATNEKLFF
once	TRBV7-9	TRBJ2-2	CASSPRWDRGRNTGELFF
.	TRBV19	TRBJ1-5	CASSMSPGGNQPQHF
.	TRBV4-2	TRBJ1-2	CASSQTANYGYTF
.	TRBV7-2	TRBJ1-4	CASSLEPGPRNEKLFF
.	TRBV7-9	TRBJ2-4	CASSLMAGKNIQYF
.	TRBV4-2	TRBJ1-1	CASSQGERVARNMEAFF
once	TRBV2	TRBJ2-6	CASSGGRGRSGANVLTF
.	TRBV5-1	TRBJ1-5	CASSLLGNSNQPQHF
.	TRBV9	TRBJ1-3	CASSVEPGGSGNTIYF
.	TRBV7-2	TRBJ1-1	CASTSGRHTEAFF
.	TRBV9	TRBJ2-1	CASSVGGLSNEQFF
.	TRBV6-7	TRBJ1-2	CASSQNRGQVDYGYTF
.	TRBV27	TRBJ2-5	CASSLSRQSQETQYF
.	TRBV11-2	TRBJ2-1	CASRKPSGGYNEQFF
.	TRBV5-4	TRBJ2-7	CASSSAGQGYEQYF
.	TRBV10-3	TRBJ2-7	CATGQGADEQYF
.	TRBV11-2	TRBJ1-2	CASSLGVYGYTF
once	TRBV6-6	TRBJ2-1	CASRGQWEQFF
.	TRBV30	TRBJ1-1	CAWSERQGLGTEAFF
.	TRBV28	TRBJ2-6	CASSFHGDGANVLTF
.	TRBV5-1	TRBJ2-5	CASSPVVGLQETQYF
.	TRBV7-3	TRBJ2-3	CASSLIGTSGVITDTQYF
.	TRBV19	TRBJ2-3	CASSYYRKKYF
medium-sized	TRBV5-6	TRBJ1-2	CASSWGTGARANYGYTF
.	TRBV6-6	TRBJ1-5	CASSYTVGKNQPQHF
.	TRBV9	TRBJ1-1	CASSPSGGPGTEAFF
.	TRBV5-1	TRBJ2-2	CASSFLAGGLGELFF
.	TRBV30	TRBJ1-2	CAWNQDRFYGYTF
.	TRBV4-3	TRBJ2-3	CASSQEIRGGGDRTDTQYF
.	TRBV10-3	TRBJ2-1	CATGLAHYNEQFF
.	TRBV7-2	TRBJ2-5	CASSLVQTQYF
.	TRBV22-1	TRBJ1-2	CPGRQEARKTYGYTF
.	TRBV23-1	TRBJ1-2	CASSQSRGGTYTF
.	TRBV30	TRBJ1-2	CAWSVWGARGYTF
.	TRBV11-2	TRBJ1-1	CASSSRQGNTEAFF
.	TRBV7-9	.	CASSLTGVNYEQYF
.	TRBV6-5	TRBJ1-2	CASGTEHGYTF
.	TRBV29-1	TRBJ2-5	CSYTRGLETQYF
.	TRBV19	TRBJ2-2	CASSWAEYGELFF